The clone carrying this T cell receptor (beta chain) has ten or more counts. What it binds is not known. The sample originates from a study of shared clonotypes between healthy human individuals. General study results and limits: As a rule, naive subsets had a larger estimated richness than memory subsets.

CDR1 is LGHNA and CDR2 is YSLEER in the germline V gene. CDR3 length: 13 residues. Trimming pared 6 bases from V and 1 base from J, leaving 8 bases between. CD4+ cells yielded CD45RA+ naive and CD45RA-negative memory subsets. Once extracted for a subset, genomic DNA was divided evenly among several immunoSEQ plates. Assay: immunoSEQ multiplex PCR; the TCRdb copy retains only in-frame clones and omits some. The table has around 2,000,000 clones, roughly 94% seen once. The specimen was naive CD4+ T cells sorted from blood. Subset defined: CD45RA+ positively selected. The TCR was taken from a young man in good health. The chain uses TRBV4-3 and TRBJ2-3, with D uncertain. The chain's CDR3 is CASSPAGTDTQYF. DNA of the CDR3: TGCGCCAGCAGTCCGGCGGGCACAGATACGCAGTATTTT.